The clone carrying this TCR beta chain appeared a few times. This sample was taken from a study of blood T cells in healthy people across ages. Through a sample-barcoded 5' primer and a J-beta primer mix, a second PCR was run for about 6 to 12 cycles. TCRdb used MiXCR to reprocess the 5' RACE reads, holding one entry per CDR3 protein. In the table there are some 1.6 million distinct CDR3 sequences, approximately 32% of which are singletons. CDR1 is SQVTM, CDR2 ANQGSEA, per germline. This CDR3 has 14 amino acids. The specimen sequenced was blood. The source of this sequence is a woman aged 25 to 39 in good health. The J gene is TRBJ1-2, the V gene TRBV29-1, with a weak D call TRBD1 (5 bases). Here the CDR3 DNA reads TGCGGCTTCGAGGGGCCCGCAGACAACTATGGCTACACCTTC. Its translation is CGFEGPADNYGYTF.